The subject of this entry is one T cell receptor beta chain. Its antigen is not known. This sample is part of a study of metastatic and nonmetastatic thyroid tumors. Across the study: The comparison covered peripheral blood and tumor or nodule tissue in malignant and benign thyroid patients. Study-level findings and limits: Significantly higher TCR beta diversity was reportedly seen in malignant thyroid tumors than benign nodules, in blood and tumor.

How the authors handled the data: In papillary thyroid cancer, a distant-metastasis classifier was built using CDR3 differences across clinicopathological groups. TCRdb re-called the PCR reads via MiXCR. The V and J calls here are based on TCRdb, not the publication. The sample comprises about 24,000 clones, around a fifth of which are singletons, and around 13% rests with the top ten. No patient had received any treatment before thyroid surgery. The sample comprised blood. The clonotype was recovered from a male donor with papillary thyroid cancer or a benign thyroid nodule (not recorded which). Some clones in this sample may be carry-over from other donors' samples.

CDR3 nucleotide sequence: TGTGCCAGCAGTGAGACGGGACAGGGCTATGGCTACACCTTC. Amino acids: CASSETGQGYGYTF. This sequence joins TRBV2 and TRBJ1-2; 9 bases align to TRBD1. The junction had 3 bases not matched to a gene; V was cut back by 3 bases and J by 4 bases. This CDR3 region has 14 residues. Germline CDR1 SNHLY, CDR2 FYNNEI.